Described below is a single T cell receptor (beta chain) sequence and its context. It has no known antigen specificity. No per-base quality is available; no much larger clone lies one base away. Trimming accounts for 11 bases at V and 6 bases at J, while the number of junction bases matched to no gene is 19. From the germline V gene, CDR1 is MNHNS and CDR2 is SASEGT. Including the terminal cysteine and phenylalanine, the CDR3 comprises 15 residues. Just CDR3 DNA is preserved here, 45 bases in frame from base 1. In total, roughly 670 healthy bone marrow donors made up the cohort. At the time of sampling, every cohort member was nominally healthy, though immune exposures that went unrecorded were likely present. The donor tested CMV seronegative, placing the donor among the 350 to 400 seronegative members of the cohort. A peripheral blood sample was collected from each donor, and TCR beta sequencing was performed on peripheral blood mononuclear cells. The Qiagen DNeasy Blood Extraction Kit was used to extract genomic DNA from the blood cell samples.

This sample is drawn from a study of cytomegalovirus exposure and HLA in healthy donors (dated by TCRdb to the late 2010s). Notes on the research overall: In an earlier analysis of under 600 of the donors, 250 to 300 Gb of sequence data and just under 120 million unique TCR beta sequences from roughly 190 million T cells were reported. Around 320 gigabases of sequencing data and roughly 90 million unique TCR sequences were included in an early release covering 550 to 800 HLA-typed donors. The genetic ancestry cluster associated with self-reported Caucasian donors included over 80% of the 398 genotyped donors. The aim of the study was to test whether cataloging public T cell receptors could identify signatures of past pathogen exposure. Using immunosequencing, the study profiled T cell repertoires from about 650 subjects and related those repertoires to cytomegalovirus serostatus. Besides the first cohort of 666 subjects, a separate validation cohort made up of over 100 different subjects was used. To predict cytomegalovirus infection status, the study combined high-throughput TCR immunosequencing, statistical association of individual TCRs with disease status, and machine learning. To study patterns of TCR occurrence, a later analysis re-analyzed previously published TCR beta repertoires from more than 550 donors and added high-resolution HLA genotyping. Rather than drawing on any new phenotypic data, the later analysis identified candidate immune exposures from TCR beta sequences and the way those sequences occurred across donors. To decide whether each TCR beta V gene segment behaved as functional or pseudogenic, an earlier analysis of fewer than 750 of the donors relied on high-throughput TCR beta sequencing. Donor age, sex, ethnicity and CMV serostatus were compiled alongside the repertoire data. Genome-wide SNP genotypes for about 60% of the roughly 700 donors were used in a later genetic analysis, which treated that subset as a discovery cohort. All discovery cohort repertoires had been generated on a single sequencing platform. Both class I and class II loci were covered by HLA typing, at four-digit resolution. Typing coverage differed by locus: A, B, C, DRB1 and DQB1 were typed in roughly 629-630 donors, DQA1 in roughly 500, DPA1 in 606, and DPB1 in about 450. Because of strong linkage in the cohort, a few DR-DQ haplotypes were treated as single units for association and clustering. Among about 410 genotyped donors of the cohort, an average of approximately 200,000 unique TCR beta nucleotide sequences was sequenced per donor, of which roughly 18% were non-productive. What the research found in general, with its limitations: Three of the identified cytomegalovirus-associated TCR beta chains were confirmed in vitro to be specific for cytomegalovirus antigens. A cluster of highly shared sequence variants was judged likely to be a technical artifact of the sequencing pipeline. A further reported finding was that TCR beta sequences accurately predicted the HLA-A and HLA-B alleles for most subjects in the first cohort. The presence/absence analyses assumed that sequencing depth was roughly uniform across donors, and that assumption may not be true. Correlated functional status among segregating V segments might be attributable to linkage disequilibrium, but an unknown experimental factor could not be ruled out. In a later analysis, the rate of TCR association differed among HLA loci, with DRB1 alleles having the most associated TCRs and HLA-C alleles having the fewest. Most TCR sequences were observed very rarely across donors, whereas some public TCRs were present in many individuals. In a later analysis, HLA-associated TCR beta chains were found to be more clonally expanded and to have lower generation probabilities than equally common non-associated chains. Because counts were too low, seventeen rarely observed V segments, including chromosome 9 orphons, were excluded from the earlier analysis of 587 of the donors. The classifier was reported to diagnose cytomegalovirus status with high specificity and sensitivity in both the original cohort and the validation cohort. According to a later genetic analysis, donors in an Asian-associated ancestry cluster had fewer N-insertions in productive TCRs than the approximately 700-donor mean. A later analysis associated roughly 17,000 TCR beta sequences with specific HLA alleles at a false discovery rate of 0.05. According to the authors, the approach could potentially be generalized to other disease states and immunological phenotypes. Assigning TCR associations to individual alleles was difficult when HLA alleles, especially DR and DQ, strongly co-occurred. A later genetic analysis associated a missense DCLRE1C variant with V-gene and J-gene trimming of TCR beta chains, and an independent cohort replicated the association. The 87-base-pair reads could not distinguish some IMGT-functional V segments, including TRBV6-2 and TRBV6-3, so those segments were excluded. Most CMV-associated TCR beta chains appeared to be HLA-restricted in a later analysis, and the HLA associations seemed to be driven largely by CMV exposure. According to a later analysis, parvovirus B19, influenza, CMV and Epstein-Barr virus appeared linked to several top co-occurrence clusters. CMV serostatus was the only immune exposure information available for the cohort. Only TCR beta chains were sequenced in this cohort, and the absence of alpha or paired-chain data limited detectable features. A total of 150 or so TCR beta chains were listed by the study as associated with cytomegalovirus. In an earlier analysis of some 540 of the donors, most TCR beta V segments appeared in productive rearrangements about 87% or about 30% of the time, broadly matching IMGT annotations. Because HLA typing was missing for some donors at each locus, association tests included only the typed subset.

Library method: the immunoSEQ multiplex PCR assay. For the multiplex PCR, a mixture combining 60 forward primers for TCR Vbeta segments and 13 reverse primers for TCR Jbeta segments was used. The CDR3 region of rearranged TCR beta genes was amplified from genomic DNA by a multiplex PCR assay. The Illumina HiSeq System was used to sequence the amplified TCR beta libraries as 87-base-pair reads. In the paper's pipeline: In a later analysis, tens of millions of unique TCR beta chains were counted across the 500 to 850 repertoires, and roughly 11 million of these chains were shared by at least two donors. A nearest-neighbor algorithm error-corrected the raw reads and collapsed the reads into unique sequences, merging closely related sequences to remove PCR and sequencing errors. V, D and J gene segments were assigned by aligning CDR3 sequences to IMGT reference sequences. For a sequence to be retained, at least a six-nucleotide match to both a V gene segment and a J gene segment was required. Rearrangements were called productive when the CDR3 lacked stop codons and stayed in frame with V and J; all others were non-productive. CDR3 was defined by IMGT convention, running from the second conserved V-encoded cysteine to the conserved J-encoded phenylalanine. The earlier analysis of 587 of the donors excluded any sequence lacking an unambiguous match to a single V gene segment. In an earlier analysis of roughly 500 of the donors, V segments were called functional above 56.7% productive rearrangements and were called segregating when the between-donor standard deviation exceeded 5%. To diagnose cytomegalovirus status from the catalog of TCR beta chain sequences, a statistical classification framework was built. In a later analysis, V and J genes were assigned by comparing TCR nucleotide sequences against IMGT/GENE-DB human TR gene sequences. The TCRdist pipeline was used in a later analysis to assign CDR3 sequences and most-parsimonious VDJ recombination scenarios. In a later analysis, every TCR beta chain was defined by the combination of its CDR3 amino acid sequence and its V-gene family, and reads without a unique V-gene family were dropped. A later analysis removed over 500 highly shared, low-generation-probability nucleotide sequences to deal with suspected cross-contamination and a sequencing artifact. For each public chain, a later analysis derived a clonal expansion index from normalized ranks of inferred template counts within each repertoire. Generation probabilities in a later analysis came from a VDJ recombination model fitted to out-of-frame rearrangements, and those results were checked against IGoR. In a later analysis, hypergeometric tests were used to score TCR-TCR, TCR-HLA and TCR-CMV co-occurrence, with a repertoire-size bias correction applied to TCR pairs. A later analysis estimated false discovery rates by permuting HLA or CMV assignments 20 times. In a later analysis, co-occurring TCRs were grouped using DBSCAN, and TCRdist sequence similarity was added for clustering within HLA-allele-positive subsets. Repertoires with fewer than 30,000 or more than 120,000 public chains were left out of co-occurrence clustering, as were roughly five repertoires with anomalous nucleotide sharing. Held by TCRdb, this immuneACCESS table contains in-frame sequences only and omits some clones. Under half of the omission traces to an unresolved V gene where checked; the cause of the rest is unknown. The V and J calls and the clone size are those of that table, but D and trimming were determined from the DNA. The sample includes roughly 250,000 clones, with roughly 70% observed a single time. Under 3% of the sample goes to the ten largest clones.

The sample taken for sequencing was PBMCs. This receptor was taken from a female donor in good health and CMV-seronegative. The V and J genes are TRBV6-1 and TRBJ2-7, with 7 bases matching TRBD1. The base sequence is TGTGCCCTCACTTTTGGGACAGCGTTTAGGGGCGAGCAGTACTTC. The encoded protein is CALTFGTAFRGEQYF.